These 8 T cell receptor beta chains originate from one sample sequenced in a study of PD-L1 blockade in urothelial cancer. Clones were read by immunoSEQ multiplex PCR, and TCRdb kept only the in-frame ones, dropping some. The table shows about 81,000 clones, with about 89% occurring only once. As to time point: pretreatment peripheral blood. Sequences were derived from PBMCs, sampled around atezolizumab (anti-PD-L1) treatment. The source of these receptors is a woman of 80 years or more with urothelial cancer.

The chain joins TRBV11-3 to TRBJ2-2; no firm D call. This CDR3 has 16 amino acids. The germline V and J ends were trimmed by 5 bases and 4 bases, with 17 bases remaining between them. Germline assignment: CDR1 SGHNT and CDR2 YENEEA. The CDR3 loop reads CASSQPRPSGTGELFF. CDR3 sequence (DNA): TGTGCCAGCAGCCAGCCCCGGCCTTCGGGCACCGGGGAGCTGTTTTTT.

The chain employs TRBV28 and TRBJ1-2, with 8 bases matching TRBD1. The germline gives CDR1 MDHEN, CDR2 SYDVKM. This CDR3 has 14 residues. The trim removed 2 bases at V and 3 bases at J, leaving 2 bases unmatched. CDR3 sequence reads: CASSLQGAYYGYTF. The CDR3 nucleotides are TGTGCCAGCAGTTTACAGGGGGCCTACTATGGCTACACCTTC.

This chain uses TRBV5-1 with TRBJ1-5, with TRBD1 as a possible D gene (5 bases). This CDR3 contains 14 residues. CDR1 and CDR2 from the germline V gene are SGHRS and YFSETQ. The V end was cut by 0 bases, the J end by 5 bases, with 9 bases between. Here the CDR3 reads CASSLGGGDQPQHF. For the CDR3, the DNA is TGCGCCAGCAGCTTGGGTGGAGGGGATCAGCCCCAGCATTTT.

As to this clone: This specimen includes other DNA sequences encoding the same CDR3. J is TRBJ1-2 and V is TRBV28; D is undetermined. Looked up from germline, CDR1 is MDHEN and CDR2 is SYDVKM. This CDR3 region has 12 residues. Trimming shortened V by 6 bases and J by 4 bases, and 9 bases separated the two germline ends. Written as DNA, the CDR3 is TGTGCCAGCAGCCTCGCGGGCTATGGCTACACCTTC. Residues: CASSLAGYGYTF.

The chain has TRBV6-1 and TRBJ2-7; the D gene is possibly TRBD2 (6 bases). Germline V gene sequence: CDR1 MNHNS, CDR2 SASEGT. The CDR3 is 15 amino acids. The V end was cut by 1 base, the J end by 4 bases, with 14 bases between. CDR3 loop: CASSEGTTAVYEQYF. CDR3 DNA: TGTGCCAGCAGTGAAGGGACTACCGCCGTTTACGAGCAGTACTTC.

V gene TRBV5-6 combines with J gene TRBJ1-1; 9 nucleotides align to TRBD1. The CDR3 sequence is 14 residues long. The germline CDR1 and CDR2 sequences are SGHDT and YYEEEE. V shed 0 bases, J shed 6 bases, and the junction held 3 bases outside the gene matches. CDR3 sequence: CASSLVGQGSEAFF. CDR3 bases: TGTGCCAGCAGCTTGGTCGGACAGGGGTCTGAAGCTTTCTTT. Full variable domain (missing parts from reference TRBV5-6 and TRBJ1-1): DAGVTQSPTHLIKTRGQQVTLRCSPKSGHDTVSWYQQALGQGPQFIFQYYEEEERQRGNFPDRFSGHQFPNYSSELNVNALLLGDSALYLCASSLVGQGSEAFFGQGTRLTVV.

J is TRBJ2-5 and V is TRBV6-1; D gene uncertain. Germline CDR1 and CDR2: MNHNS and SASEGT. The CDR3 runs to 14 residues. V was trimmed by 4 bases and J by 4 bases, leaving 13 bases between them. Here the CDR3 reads CASSGGQWVETQYF. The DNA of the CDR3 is TGTGCCAGCAGTGGAGGCCAATGGGTAGAGACCCAGTACTTC.

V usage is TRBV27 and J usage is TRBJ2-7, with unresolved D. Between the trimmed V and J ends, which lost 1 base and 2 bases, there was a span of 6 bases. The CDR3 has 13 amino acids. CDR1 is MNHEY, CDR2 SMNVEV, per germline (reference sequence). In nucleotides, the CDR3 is TGTGCCAGCAGTTTATTTGGGCCCTACGAGCAGTACTTC. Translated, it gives CASSLFGPYEQYF.